The rows below give T cell receptor beta chains drawn from one sample of a study of identical twins. TCRdb ran MiXCR on the 5' RACE reads and lists one entry per CDR3 protein. There are hundreds of thousands of distinct CDR3 sequences in the sample; over 8.5% occur only once, and around 0.95% lies in the top ten. The same sample was also studied in work on yellow fever vaccine responses in identical twins.

The specimen was PBMCs. These receptor sequences come from a woman between 18 and 29 years old in good health. CDR3s leave out the opening cysteine and the closing phenylalanine or tryptophan.

v_gene	j_gene	CDR3aa
TRBV28	TRBJ1-1	ASSLFRAGRTEAF
TRBV27	TRBJ2-7	ASSLSATPYEQY
TRBV24-1	TRBJ2-7	ATSDQTKSYEQY
TRBV6-2/TRBV6-3	TRBJ2-2	ASSYSAGTLNTGELF
TRBV29-1	TRBJ2-1	SVYLENSYNEQF
TRBV3-1	TRBJ2-1	ASSQGTSVNEQF
TRBV11-2	TRBJ1-2	ASSLSGRDGYYT
TRBV5-6	TRBJ1-4	ASSLAQDLTREKLF
TRBV12-3/TRBV12-4	TRBJ1-1	ASSSWTGPAF
TRBV6-6	TRBJ2-7	ASSTGLAAFSYEQY
TRBV9	TRBJ2-7	ASSPTLRASYEQY
TRBV9	TRBJ2-7	ASSVTPTRGYEQY
TRBV28	TRBJ2-1	ASSPRLSGSNNEQF
TRBV28	TRBJ2-1	ASSLEGLGSYNEQF
TRBV6-5	TRBJ1-4	ASSYRSNPNEKLF
TRBV24-1	TRBJ2-5	ATSTGGLGETQY
TRBV7-9	TRBJ2-5	ASSPQPSTQY
TRBV6-1	TRBJ1-2	ASSEREGYRYT
TRBV9	TRBJ2-5	ASSARDGDRYQETQY
TRBV27	TRBJ1-1	ASSLQGQGRGEAF
TRBV12-3/TRBV12-4	TRBJ1-6	ASRLRQGDSPLH
TRBV4-2	TRBJ2-5	ASSQNPGRALETQY
TRBV24-1	TRBJ2-7	ATSEKGTYYEQY
TRBV4-2	TRBJ2-7	ASSPSERSSYEQY
TRBV28	TRBJ2-7	ASSLSQPYEQY
TRBV10-3	TRBJ2-6	AIRAGALSGANVLT
TRBV5-1	TRBJ2-1	ASSFDTSGYNEQF
TRBV6-1	TRBJ1-4	ASSRQTVEKLF
TRBV4-1	TRBJ2-7	ASTGQQSNEQY
TRBV29-1	TRBJ2-1	SGSERAEQF
TRBV7-2	TRBJ2-7	ASSFIRTSGRGEQY
TRBV7-8	TRBJ2-7	ASSRGVYYEQY
TRBV29-1	TRBJ2-7	SVGLQGHEQY
TRBV11-1	TRBJ2-3	ASSPLGSGGNTDTQY
TRBV7-9	TRBJ2-6	ASSLATGVLSSNVLT
TRBV28	TRBJ1-2	ASVGVFNYGYT
TRBV7-2	TRBJ2-7	ASSLNIVPRY
TRBV28	TRBJ2-5	ASSLRQGGKGGQETQY
TRBV7-9	TRBJ2-6	ASSSLNSGANVLT
TRBV4-3	TRBJ2-3	ASSQDAGEATDTQY
TRBV5-1	TRBJ2-1	ASSLEAGGLEQF
TRBV29-1	TRBJ2-5	SVSNRRVQETQY